These T cell receptor beta chains were read from a single sample in a study of control samples from healthy donors and cancer patients. Profiling relied on immunoSEQ multiplex PCR, and the TCRdb table lists in-frame clones only, not all of them. The sample includes about 150,000 clones, under 90% of them seen just once. Material: blood. Receptor source: a man aged 30 to 45 in good health. CDR3s include the opening cysteine and the closing phenylalanine or tryptophan. Not all rows give a size; the values are once, few, many and, for expanded clones, a class.

abundance | j_gene | v_gene | CDR3aa
. | TRBJ1-1 | TRBV6-2/TRBV6-3 | CASSYPSGYGGTEAFF
few | TRBJ2-6 | TRBV19 | CASSGPGMSGANVLTF
. | TRBJ1-1 | TRBV6-5 | CASSYGPSTEAFF
. | TRBJ2-7 | TRBV6-2/TRBV6-3 | CASSLYRTNEQYF
. | TRBJ1-2 | TRBV7-8 | CASSSGQANYGYTF
. | TRBJ1-2 | TRBV4-3 | CASSPSTIPNYGYTF
. | TRBJ1-2 | TRBV4-3 | CASSQEIGQSYGYTF
. | TRBJ2-7 | TRBV7-9 | CASAGALGTAKSYEQYF
. | TRBJ2-7 | TRBV12-3/TRBV12-4 | CASRHFRGEQYF
. | TRBJ2-7 | TRBV9 | CASSEGPMRGFSHEQYF
. | TRBJ2-6 | TRBV19 | CASTRGQNSGANVLTF
. | TRBJ2-7 | TRBV7-8 | CASSYRGSYEQYF
. | TRBJ2-1 | TRBV3-1/TRBV3-2 | CASSQERRQEVEQFF
few | TRBJ1-2 | TRBV19 | CASSIGQGLYGYTF
. | TRBJ1-3 | TRBV30 | CAWSRRSGNTIYF
. | TRBJ2-1 | TRBV5-1 | CASSPDLSSYNEQFF
. | TRBJ2-1 | TRBV6-2/TRBV6-3 | CASSPAGTSANNEQFF
. | TRBJ2-7 | TRBV11-3 | CASSPGQGDGEQYF
. | TRBJ1-4 | TRBV9 | CASSVAQGREKLFF
once | TRBJ1-2 | TRBV6-4 | CASSDSVKSGDYTF
. | TRBJ1-4 | TRBV28 | CASSFSGQINEKLFF
. | TRBJ2-3 | TRBV4-1 | CASRSVRGTDTQYF
. | TRBJ2-2 | TRBV18 | CASSRGQGYTGELFF
. | TRBJ2-7 | TRBV6-2/TRBV6-3 | CASSLPGAYEQYF
. | TRBJ1-6 | TRBV5-1 | CASSAKGPQGASSSYNSPLHF
. | TRBJ1-2 | TRBV6-5 | CASSYSPRGGYGYTF
. | TRBJ2-1 | TRBV27 | CASTLAGGIEQFF
. | TRBJ1-2 | TRBV29-1 | CSVEQVVDGYTF